One sample yielded the 15 T cell receptor beta chains listed below, sequenced in a study of blood T cell repertoires in COVID-19. The table came from immunoSEQ multiplex PCR; TCRdb's copy has only in-frame clones and leaves some out. The data show more than 85,000 clones, with under 85% seen just once and nearly 25% held by the top ten. The sequencing input was peripheral blood. All receptors come from a human donor in a cohort sampled during active COVID-19.

The genes are TRBV9 and TRBJ1-1; tentative D call: TRBD1 (5 bases). CDR1 is SGDLS, CDR2 YYNGEE, per germline. The length of the CDR3 is 15 residues. Trimming pared 4 bases from V and 0 bases from J, leaving 13 bases between. This CDR3 reads CASSPPWGLNTEAFF. The CDR3 DNA is TGTGCCAGCAGCCCCCCCTGGGGCTTGAACACTGAAGCTTTCTTT.

This chain links TRBV7-9 with TRBJ1-4; D perhaps matches TRBD1 (6 bases). The V gene's germline CDR1 is SEHNR and CDR2 FQNEAQ (reference sequence). The ends were cut back, 5 bases at V and 6 bases at J, with 19 bases in the middle. The CDR3 is made up of 16 amino acids. CDR3 sequence reads: CASSPPVGGRDEKLFF. Here the CDR3 DNA reads TGTGCCAGCAGCCCCCCGGTAGGGGGAAGGGATGAAAAACTGTTTTTT. The whole variable domain, filled in from reference TRBV7-9 and TRBJ1-4, reads DTGVSQNPRHKITKRGQNVTFRCDPISEHNRLYWYRQTLGQGPEFLTYFQNEAQLEKSRLLSDRFSAERPKGSFSTLEIQRTEQGDSAMYLCASSPPVGGRDEKLFFGSGTQLSVL.

This clone was observed once. This sequence joins TRBV3-1 (or the pseudogene TRBV3-2) and TRBJ2-1, with 9 bases aligning to TRBD2. The CDR3 runs to 15 residues. V shed 4 bases and J 6 bases; nucleotides not matched to a gene: 7. Germline assignment: CDR1 LGHDT and CDR2 YNNKEL (reference sequence). The CDR3: CASSRSSGTSNEQFF. Written as DNA, the CDR3 is TGTGCCAGCAGCCGCTCTAGCGGGACCTCCAATGAGCAGTTCTTC.

V gene TRBV5-8 combines with J gene TRBJ2-5; 12 bases are shared with TRBD1. Germline CDR1 and CDR2: SGHTS and YDEGEE. The CDR3 is 16 residues long. Trimming cost V 3 bases and J 4 bases; bases outside gene matches: 7. CDR3 in amino acids: CASSWGQGAQGETQYF. In DNA form, the CDR3 reads TGTGCCAGCAGCTGGGGACAGGGGGCGCAGGGAGAGACCCAGTACTTC.

V gene TRBV28 combines with J gene TRBJ2-2; tentative D call: TRBD2 (7 bases). Per germline, CDR1 MDHEN and CDR2 SYDVKM. The CDR3 contains 14 residues. The V end was cut by 8 bases, the J end by 4 bases, with 14 bases between. CDR3 residues: CASREGGITGELFF. In nucleotides, the CDR3 is TGTGCCAGCCGTGAGGGGGGGATCACCGGGGAGCTGTTTTTT.

This chain connects TRBV3-1 (or the pseudogene TRBV3-2) to TRBJ1-5; the D gene is possibly TRBD1 (6 bases). Germline-derived CDR1 and CDR2 are LGHDT and YNNKEL (reference sequence). V lost 1 base and J 2 bases, leaving 15 bases between the germline ends. The CDR3 runs 17 residues. CDR3 in amino acids: CASSQGATGTGNQPQHF. Written as DNA, the CDR3 is TGTGCCAGCAGCCAAGGGGCTACAGGGACGGGCAATCAGCCCCAGCATTTT.

The V call is TRBV4-3, the J call TRBJ1-4, with D maybe TRBD1 (6 bases). This CDR3 contains 15 residues. Trimming stripped 2 bases from V and 2 bases from J, with 9 bases between. The V gene's germline CDR1 is LGHNA and CDR2 YSLEER. DNA of the CDR3: TGCGCCAGCAGCCAAAATGGACAGACTAATGAAAAACTGTTTTTT. Translation gives CASSQNGQTNEKLFF.

This CDR3 reads CASSTGGLAGSYNEQFF. The DNA of the CDR3 is TGCGCCAGCAGCACTGGAGGCCTAGCGGGCTCCTACAATGAGCAGTTCTTC. The chain couples TRBV5-1 to TRBJ2-1; TRBD2 matches at 8 bases. The junction had 9 bases not matched to a gene; V was cut back by 4 bases and J by 0 bases. Germline CDR1 reads SGHRS; CDR2 reads YFSETQ. The CDR3 has 17 amino acids.

The chain employs TRBV5-1 and TRBJ2-2; 11 bases agree with TRBD2. CDR3 length: 16 amino acids. After removal of 3 bases from V and 4 bases from J, the junction contained 5 bases not matched to a gene. Per germline, CDR1 SGHRS and CDR2 YFSETQ. CDR3 sequence: CASSWGTSGLTGELFF. The CDR3 DNA follows: TGCGCCAGCAGCTGGGGGACTAGCGGACTCACCGGGGAGCTGTTTTTT.

This rearrangement joins TRBV7-2 to TRBJ1-6, with unresolved D. Germline V gives CDR1 SGHTA, CDR2 FQGNSA. This CDR3 is built from 14 residues. V was pared by 2 bases and J by 7 bases, with 9 bases between. DNA for the CDR3: TGTGCCAGCAGCTTACGGTCGGGGAATTCACCCCTCCACTTT. Residues: CASSLRSGNSPLHF.

In its sample, this clone was seen a few times. The CDR3 sequence: CASSRGYGGVTPDTQYF. CDR3 sequence (DNA): TGTGCCAGTAGTAGAGGGTATGGAGGCGTTACCCCAGATACGCAGTATTTT. The gene calls are TRBV19 and TRBJ2-3; D may be TRBD2 (5 bases). Germline-derived CDR1 and CDR2 are LNHDA and SQIVND (reference sequence). Trimming stripped 4 bases from V and 4 bases from J, with 21 bases between. This CDR3 contains 17 residues. Using reference TRBV19 and TRBJ2-3 for the parts outside the CDR3, the full variable domain is DGGITQSPKYLFRKEGQNVTLSCEQNLNHDAMYWYRQDPGQGLRLIYYSQIVNDFQKGDIAEGYSVSREKKESFPLTVTSAQKNPTAFYLCASSRGYGGVTPDTQYFGPGTRLTVL.

This clone has only a few counts. The rearrangement uses TRBV11-2 and TRBJ2-3; 9 bases map to TRBD2. With 6 bases clipped from V and 7 bases from J, the junction kept 11 bases outside the gene matches. The length of the CDR3 is 15 residues. CDR1 and CDR2 (germline): SGHAT, FQNNGV. The CDR3 DNA is TGTGCCAGCAGGCTAGCGGGACAGCAATCCAATACGCAGTATTTT. As protein: CASRLAGQQSNTQYF.

This clone was recorded only once. V usage is TRBV19 and J usage is TRBJ2-7; D might be TRBD2 (6 bases). The V and J ends lost 4 bases and 1 base respectively, with 17 bases between them. The CDR3 is 16 residues long. Germline V lookup: CDR1 LNHDA, CDR2 SQIVND (reference sequence). The CDR3, as DNA: TGTGCCAGTAGTAGTCCCGGAGGGCCCAAGTCCTACGAGCAGTACTTC. Amino acids: CASSSPGGPKSYEQYF.

V and J are TRBV5-6 and TRBJ2-7; TRBD2 agrees at 14 bases. Germline V gives CDR1 SGHDT, CDR2 YYEEEE. The ends lost 4 bases at V and 2 bases at J; junction bases unmatched: 2. There are 15 residues in the CDR3. CDR3 sequence (DNA): TGTGCCAGCAGCAAGACTAGCGGGAGGGCCTACGAGCAGTACTTC. Its translation is CASSKTSGRAYEQYF.

The chain joins TRBV5-4 to TRBJ2-2, with 7 bases lining up with TRBD1. CDR3 length: 15 amino acids. V shed 4 bases and J 1 base; nucleotides not matched to a gene: 4. CDR1 is SGHNT and CDR2 is YYREEE in the germline V gene (reference sequence). The CDR3 region has the DNA TGTGCCAGCAGCGTGGACAGGTGGAACACCGGGGAGCTGTTTTTT. Its translation: CASSVDRWNTGELFF.